A single T cell receptor (beta chain) is shown here with its context. Its matching antigen is unknown. Amplification used 52 TRBV primers and 13 TRBJ primers. Assay: immunoSEQ multiplex PCR; the TCRdb copy retains only in-frame clones and omits some. The data show about 17,000 clones, about 92% seen once. The data are from a study of regulatory T cells. The study, taken as a whole, reports: Control CD8+ cells showed a nonsignificant trend toward higher Shannon entropy than patient CD8+ cells.

Germline V gives CDR1 MNHEY, CDR2 SVGAGI. The trim removed 9 bases at V and 8 bases at J, leaving 8 bases unmatched. This CDR3 is 12 amino acids long. At testing, patients were 2 to 39 years old, with reduced naive and increased memory T-cell proportions. The sequenced material came from CD8+ T cells sorted from blood. This chain connects TRBV6-5 to TRBJ1-2, with 8 bases lining up with TRBD1. The TCR originated in a person aged 18 to 30 with CD3G deficiency. The CDR3 sequence: CASTTTGGGYTF. The CDR3 region has the DNA TGTGCCAGTACGACCACAGGGGGAGGCTACACCTTC.